This T cell receptor beta chain was observed in a study of siplizumab effects on memory and regulatory T cells (dated by TCRdb to about 2019). Looking at the study overall: The study looked at the effect of siplizumab, an anti-CD2 antibody, on alloreactive T-cell subsets in allogeneic mixed lymphocyte reactions made from human PBMCs.

To note about this clone: No cognate antigen has been identified for it. The sample holds no much larger clone one base away, and base qualities are not on file.

TCRbeta CDR3 sequencing was performed on sorted unstimulated T cells and on proliferating T cells recovered from mixed lymphocyte reactions. Fresh whole blood from around 11 HLA-typed healthy donors was used to isolate PBMCs. The germline V gene yields MNHNS for CDR1 and SASEGT for CDR2. The CDR3 sequence holds 15 residues, the cysteine and phenylalanine included. Only the CDR3 portion is preserved as DNA: 45 bases, with reading frame beginning at the first base. V ends up 6 bases short and J 3 bases short, with an unmatched junction base count of 10. Libraries were constructed by the immunoSEQ multiplex PCR assay. Roughly 10^5 TCR templates per sample were assayed on the deep sequencing platform. Genomic DNA extracted from sorted T cells was used for TCRbeta CDR3 sequencing. Processing in the source paper ran as follows. The R programming language was used for clonal analysis of TCRbeta CDR3 data. Alloreactive CD4+ and CD8+ clones were identified by comparing unstimulated samples to CFSE-low samples taken after the reaction. Regulatory or non-regulatory origin of alloreactive CD4+ clones was assigned by matching sequences to the sorted unstimulated Treg and non-Treg repertoires. TCRdb took this table from immuneACCESS and kept in-frame rearrangements with V and J called. Such tables lack part of the clones; where checked against another copy, unresolved V genes explain under half of the gap, and the rest is unexplained. D and trimming were read from the DNA, whereas the V and J calls and clone size are those reported in that table. The sample profile shows approximately 94,000 clones; approximately 93% of them were found once. 6% to 7% of the sample goes to the ten largest clones.

Study-wide conclusions, independent of this receptor: Among mappable alloreactive CD4+ clones, the Treg-derived fraction averaged nearly 70% with siplizumab versus 25% to 30% in control reactions. A naive or memory phenotype could not be assigned to roughly 75-95% of proliferating CD4+ or CD8+ clones. The cumulative frequency of alloreactive sequences traceable to unstimulated CD4+ memory T cells was significantly reduced by siplizumab. Sequences below about 10^-5 frequency were poorly captured, so only a minor fraction of alloreactive clones could be mapped to unstimulated subsets. Unstimulated naive T cells appeared more diverse than memory T cells, and naive cells seemed to contribute substantially to the alloresponse. Whether proliferating Tregs from siplizumab cultures actually had suppressive function was not functionally confirmed.

Sequenced: CD8+ T cells sorted from blood. This receptor was taken from a human donor in good health. This chain is built from TRBV6-1 and TRBJ2-7, with 8 bases aligning to TRBD1. This receptor carries the CDR3 CASSSDQGAFYEQYF. The DNA sequence is given as TGTGCCAGCAGCTCGGACCAGGGGGCCTTCTACGAGCAGTACTTC.